This T cell receptor (beta chain) originates from a study of blood T cell repertoires in COVID-19. At the level of the study: COVID-19 samples from acute and convalescent phases originated in the United States, Italy and Spain. In each case, the material was cDNA or gDNA derived from T cells, B-cell-depleted T cells, or PBMCs.

Study processing details: Estimated nucleated cell counts came from reference gene primer amplification. Only in-frame clones appear in the TCRdb table, and some are missing; sequencing was by immunoSEQ multiplex PCR. The V and J calls and clone size were taken over from that table, and D and trimming were inferred from the DNA. This table holds roughly 80,000 clones, approximately 83% found once. The origin of this receptor is a woman of 80 years or more with acute or convalescent COVID-19. Sample: peripheral blood.

The DNA of the CDR3 is TGTGCCAGCAGCCTTTTTGAGGGCGCGGGAATTAAGTTCTTC. The encoded protein is CASSLFEGAGIKFF. The chain recombines TRBV7-9 with TRBJ2-1, with D perhaps TRBD2 (6 bases). Per germline, CDR1 SEHNR and CDR2 FQNEAQ (reference sequence). The CDR3 loop spans 14 amino acids. The ends were cut back, 5 bases at V and 14 bases at J, with 22 bases in the middle.